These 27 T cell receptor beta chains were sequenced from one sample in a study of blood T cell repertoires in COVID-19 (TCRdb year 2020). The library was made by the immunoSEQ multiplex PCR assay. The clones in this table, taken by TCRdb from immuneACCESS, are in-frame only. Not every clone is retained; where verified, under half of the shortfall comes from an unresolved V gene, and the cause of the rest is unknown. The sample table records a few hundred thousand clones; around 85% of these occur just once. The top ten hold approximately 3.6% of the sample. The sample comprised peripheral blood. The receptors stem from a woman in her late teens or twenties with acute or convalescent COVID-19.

DNA of the CDR3: TGTGCCATCAGTGAGTCGGCAGGGACAAAGGGCTACACCTTC. Residues: CAISESAGTKGYTF. The chain has TRBV10-3 and TRBJ1-2; D is perhaps TRBD1 (6 bases). Germline V gives CDR1 ENHRY, CDR2 SYGVKD. CDR3 size: 14 residues. Trimming left V 0 bases short and J 8 bases short, with 13 bases between.

The CDR3 loop reads CASSNPGPSLLNTEAFF. CDR3 DNA sequence: TGCGCCAGCAGCAATCCGGGTCCCAGTCTCCTGAACACTGAAGCTTTCTTT. The chain is built from TRBV5-1 and TRBJ1-1; D not resolved. The CDR3 has 17 residues. Trimming left V 4 bases short and J 0 bases short, with 19 bases between. Germline lookup yields CDR1 SGHRS and CDR2 YFSETQ.

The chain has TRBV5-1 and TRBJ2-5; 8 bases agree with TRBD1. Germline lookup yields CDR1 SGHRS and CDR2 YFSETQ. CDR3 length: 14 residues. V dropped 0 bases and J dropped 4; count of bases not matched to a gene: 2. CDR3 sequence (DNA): TGCGCCAGCAGCTTGGTACAGGGGGGAGAGACCCAGTACTTC. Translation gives CASSLVQGGETQYF.

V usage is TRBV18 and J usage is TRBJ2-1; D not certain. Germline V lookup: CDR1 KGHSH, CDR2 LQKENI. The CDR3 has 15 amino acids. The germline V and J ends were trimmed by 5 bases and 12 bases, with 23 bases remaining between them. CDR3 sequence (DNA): TGTGCCAGCTCATCCCGCGGCGGATCCGAGAACTGGCAGTTCTTC. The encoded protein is CASSSRGGSENWQFF.

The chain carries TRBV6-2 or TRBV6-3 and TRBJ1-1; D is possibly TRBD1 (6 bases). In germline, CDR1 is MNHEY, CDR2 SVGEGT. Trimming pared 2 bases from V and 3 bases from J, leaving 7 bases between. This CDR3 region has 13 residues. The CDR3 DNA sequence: TGTGCCAGCAGTTACGGACAGTACACTGAAGCTTTCTTT. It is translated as CASSYGQYTEAFF.

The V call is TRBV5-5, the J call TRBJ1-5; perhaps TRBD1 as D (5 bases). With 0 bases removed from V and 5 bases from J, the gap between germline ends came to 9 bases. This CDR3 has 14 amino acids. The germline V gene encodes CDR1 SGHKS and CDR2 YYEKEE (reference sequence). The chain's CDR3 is CASSLVDIDQPQHF. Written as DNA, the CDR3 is TGTGCCAGCAGCTTGGTGGACATCGATCAGCCCCAGCATTTT.

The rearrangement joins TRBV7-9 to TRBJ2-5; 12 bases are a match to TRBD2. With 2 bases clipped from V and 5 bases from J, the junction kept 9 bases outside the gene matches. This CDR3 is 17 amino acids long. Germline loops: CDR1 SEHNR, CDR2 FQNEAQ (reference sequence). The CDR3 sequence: CASSLLLAGGGVETQYF. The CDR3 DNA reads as TGTGCCAGCAGCTTATTACTAGCGGGGGGCGGTGTTGAGACCCAGTACTTC.

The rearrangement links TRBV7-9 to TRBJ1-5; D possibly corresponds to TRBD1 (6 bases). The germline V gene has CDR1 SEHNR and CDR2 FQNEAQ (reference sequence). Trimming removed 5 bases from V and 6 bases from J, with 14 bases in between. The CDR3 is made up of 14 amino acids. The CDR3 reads CASSARQDRQPQHF. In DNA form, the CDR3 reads TGTGCCAGCAGCGCACGACAGGATCGTCAGCCCCAGCATTTT.

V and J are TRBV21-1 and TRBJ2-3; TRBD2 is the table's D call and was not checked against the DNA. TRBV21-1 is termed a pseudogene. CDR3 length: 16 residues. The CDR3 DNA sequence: TGTGCCAGCAGCGCACGACTAGCGGGAGGGACAGATACGCAGTATTTT. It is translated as CASSARLAGGTDTQYF.

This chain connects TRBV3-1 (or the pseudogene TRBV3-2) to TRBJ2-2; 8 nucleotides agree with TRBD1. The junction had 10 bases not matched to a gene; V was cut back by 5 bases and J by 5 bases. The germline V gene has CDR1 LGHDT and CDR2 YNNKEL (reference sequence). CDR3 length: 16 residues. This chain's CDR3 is CASSFHPGGGTGELFF. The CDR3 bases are TGTGCCAGCAGCTTCCACCCAGGGGGCGGAACCGGGGAGCTGTTTTTT.

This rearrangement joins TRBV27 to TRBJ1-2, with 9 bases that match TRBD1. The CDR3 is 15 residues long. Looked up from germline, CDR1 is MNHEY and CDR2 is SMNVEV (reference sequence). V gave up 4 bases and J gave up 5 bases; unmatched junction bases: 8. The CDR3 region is CASSSNRGLVYGYTF. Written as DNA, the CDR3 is TGTGCCAGCAGTTCCAACAGGGGGCTAGTGTATGGCTACACCTTC.

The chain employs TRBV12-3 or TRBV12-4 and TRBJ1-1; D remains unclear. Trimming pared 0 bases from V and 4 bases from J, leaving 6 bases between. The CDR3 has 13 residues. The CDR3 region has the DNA TGTGCCAGCAGTTTAGCGTCTCCCACTGAAGCTTTCTTT. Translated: CASSLASPTEAFF.

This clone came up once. DNA of the CDR3: TGTGCCAGCTCATTTACAGGGGGCGCATCTGGGGCCAACGTCCTGACTTTC. Its protein product is CASSFTGGASGANVLTF. V and J are TRBV18 and TRBJ2-6; TRBD1 matches at 9 bases. V dropped 5 bases and J dropped 1; count of bases not matched to a gene: 6. CDR1 is KGHSH, CDR2 LQKENI, per germline. There are 17 residues in the CDR3.

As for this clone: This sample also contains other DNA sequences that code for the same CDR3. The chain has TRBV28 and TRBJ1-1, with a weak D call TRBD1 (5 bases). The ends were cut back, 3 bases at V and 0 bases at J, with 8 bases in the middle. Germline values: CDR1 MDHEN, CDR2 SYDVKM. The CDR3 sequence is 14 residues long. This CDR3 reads CASSLRQMNTEAFF. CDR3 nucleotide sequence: TGTGCCAGCAGTTTGCGACAGATGAACACTGAAGCTTTCTTT.

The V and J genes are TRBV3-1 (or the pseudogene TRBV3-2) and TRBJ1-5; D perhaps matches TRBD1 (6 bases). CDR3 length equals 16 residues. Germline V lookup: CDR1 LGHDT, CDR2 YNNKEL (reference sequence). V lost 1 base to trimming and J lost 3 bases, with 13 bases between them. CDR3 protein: CASSQGSQGYNQPQHF. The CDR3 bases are TGTGCCAGCAGCCAAGGGTCCCAGGGGTACAATCAGCCCCAGCATTTT.

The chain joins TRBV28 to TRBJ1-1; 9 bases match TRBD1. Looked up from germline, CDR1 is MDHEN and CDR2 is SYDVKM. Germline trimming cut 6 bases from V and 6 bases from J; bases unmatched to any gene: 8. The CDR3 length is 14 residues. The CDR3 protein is CASSQTGGRPEAFF. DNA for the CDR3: TGTGCCAGCAGCCAGACAGGGGGTAGGCCTGAAGCTTTCTTT.

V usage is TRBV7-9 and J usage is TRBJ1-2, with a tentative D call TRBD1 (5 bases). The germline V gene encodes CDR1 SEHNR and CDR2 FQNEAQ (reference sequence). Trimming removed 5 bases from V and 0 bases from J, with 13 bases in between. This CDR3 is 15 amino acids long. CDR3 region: CASSPQGLANYGYTF. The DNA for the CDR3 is TGTGCCAGCAGCCCCCAGGGCCTCGCTAACTATGGCTACACCTTC.

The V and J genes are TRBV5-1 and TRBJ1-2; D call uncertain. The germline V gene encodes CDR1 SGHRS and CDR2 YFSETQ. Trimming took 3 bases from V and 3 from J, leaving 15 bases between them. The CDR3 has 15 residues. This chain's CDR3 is CASSWQPGIDYGYTF. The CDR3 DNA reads TGCGCCAGCAGCTGGCAGCCAGGTATCGACTATGGCTACACCTTC.

CDR3 protein: CASSFGQVNEKLFF. The CDR3 nucleotides are TGTGCCAGCAGCTTTGGTCAGGTGAATGAAAAACTGTTTTTT. This chain joins TRBV7-3 and TRBJ1-4; D not certain. The V and J ends lost 3 bases and 5 bases respectively, with 10 bases between them. Germline V lookup: CDR1 SGHTA, CDR2 FQGTGA. CDR3 length: 14 residues.

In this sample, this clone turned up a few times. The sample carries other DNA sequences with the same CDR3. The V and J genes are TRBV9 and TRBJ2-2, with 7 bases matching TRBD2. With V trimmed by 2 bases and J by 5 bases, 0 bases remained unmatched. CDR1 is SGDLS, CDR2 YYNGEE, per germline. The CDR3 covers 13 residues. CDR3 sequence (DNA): TGTGCCAGCAGCGTCGGGGGGACCGGGGAGCTGTTTTTT. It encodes CASSVGGTGELFF. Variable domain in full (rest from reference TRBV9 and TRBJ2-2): DSGVTQTPKHLITATGQRVTLRCSPRSGDLSVYWYQQSLDQGLQFLIQYYNGEERAKGNILERFSAQQFPDLHSELNLSSLELGDSALYFCASSVGGTGELFFGEGSRLTVL.

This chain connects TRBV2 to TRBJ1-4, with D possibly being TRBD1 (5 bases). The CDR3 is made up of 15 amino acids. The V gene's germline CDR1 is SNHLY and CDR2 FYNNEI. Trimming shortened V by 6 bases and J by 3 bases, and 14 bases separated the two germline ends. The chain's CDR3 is CASRIRGEANEKLFF. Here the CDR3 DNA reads TGTGCCAGCAGGATCCGGGGGGAAGCTAATGAAAAACTGTTTTTT.

The DNA of the CDR3 is TGTGCCAGCAGCAGTGTAAGGGACAGGGCGACTGAAGCTTTCTTT. Protein: CASSSVRDRATEAFF. The chain recombines TRBV11-2 with TRBJ1-1, with 9 bases matching TRBD1. The CDR3 sequence is 15 residues long. V was pared by 5 bases and J by 5 bases, with 9 bases of the junction left unmatched. CDR1 SGHAT and CDR2 FQNNGV come from the germline V gene.

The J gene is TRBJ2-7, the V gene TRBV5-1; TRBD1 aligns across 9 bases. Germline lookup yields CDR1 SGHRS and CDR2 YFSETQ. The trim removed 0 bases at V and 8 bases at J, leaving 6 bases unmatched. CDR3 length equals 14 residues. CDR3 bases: TGCGCCAGCAGCTTGGAGGACAGGGGTACGAAGCAGTACTTC. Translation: CASSLEDRGTKQYF. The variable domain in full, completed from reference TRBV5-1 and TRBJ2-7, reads KAGVTQTPRYLIKTRGQQVTLSCSPISGHRSVSWYQQTPGQGLQFLFEYFSETQRNKGNFPGRFSGRQFSNSRSEMNVSTLELGDSALYLCASSLEDRGTKQYFGPGTRLTVT.

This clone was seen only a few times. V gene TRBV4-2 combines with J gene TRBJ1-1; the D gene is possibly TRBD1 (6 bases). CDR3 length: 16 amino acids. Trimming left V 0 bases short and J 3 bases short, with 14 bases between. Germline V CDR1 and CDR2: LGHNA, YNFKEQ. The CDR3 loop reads CASSQDISGADTEAFF. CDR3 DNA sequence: TGTGCCAGCAGCCAAGATATTTCAGGGGCGGACACTGAAGCTTTCTTT.

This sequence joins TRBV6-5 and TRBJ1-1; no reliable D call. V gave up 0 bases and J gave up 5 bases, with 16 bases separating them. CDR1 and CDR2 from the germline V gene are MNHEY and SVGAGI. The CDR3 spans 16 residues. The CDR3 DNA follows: TGTGCCAGCAGTTACTCGATAGCGGGTAGGAGGACTGAAGCTTTCTTT. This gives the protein CASSYSIAGRRTEAFF.

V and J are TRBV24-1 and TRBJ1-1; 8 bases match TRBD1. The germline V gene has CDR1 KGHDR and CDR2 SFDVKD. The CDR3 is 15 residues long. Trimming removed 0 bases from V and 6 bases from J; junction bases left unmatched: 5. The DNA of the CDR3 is TGTGCCACCAGTGATTTGGACAGGGGACGGGCTGAAGCTTTCTTT. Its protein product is CATSDLDRGRAEAFF.

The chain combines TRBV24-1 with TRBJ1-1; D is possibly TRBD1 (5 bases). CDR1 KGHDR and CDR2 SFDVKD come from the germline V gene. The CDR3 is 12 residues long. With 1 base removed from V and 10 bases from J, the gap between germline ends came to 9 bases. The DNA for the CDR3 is TGTGCCACCAGTGATTTTGGGGGGGGAGCTTTCTTT. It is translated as CATSDFGGGAFF.